This entry concerns a single T cell receptor beta chain. The target antigen is unknown. The sample comes from a study of vaccination and CD4 T cells after COVID-19. Looking at the study overall: Nasal swab PCR detected SARS-CoV-2 in convalescent patients, who comprised nine mild cases and one severe case. Notes on the study in general: When vaccine-specific clones from convalescent patients were examined, 304 of 307 were spike mono-reactive.

Cultured CD4+ T cells had their DNA profiled by the Oncomine TCR Beta short-read assay. Using its own MiXCR run on the PCR reads, TCRdb lists one record per CDR3 protein. The table records approximately 12,000 distinct CDR3 sequences, about 40% of them present only once. Treatment defined: roughly 11-day PBMC culture with coronavirus spike peptide pools or control peptides (ViraFEST assay). US Alpha, Beta and Delta variants postdated the positive PCR dates, which ran from March to December 2020. The germline CDR1 and CDR2 sequences are LNHDA and SQIVND (reference sequence). There are 16 residues in the CDR3. The ends lost 7 bases at V and 0 bases at J; junction bases unmatched: 9.

The V call is TRBV19, the J call TRBJ2-3, with 8 positions matching TRBD2. The specimen sequenced was CD4+ T cells from blood, cultured in vitro. This TCR was sampled from a human donor who had recovered from COVID-19. CDR3 DNA: TGTGCCAGTACGAAAGGAGCGGGAGCTAGCACAGATACGCAGTATTTT. Its protein is CASTKGAGASTDTQYF.